This T cell receptor beta chain was observed in a study of T cell repertoires in cytomegalovirus infection. Points from the study as a whole: The ex vivo response was dominated by HLA-C-restricted CMV-specific TCR beta clonotypes.

One entry per CDR3 protein results from TCRdb running MiXCR on the reads. Among roughly 230,000 distinct CDR3 sequences, over 9% were seen once, and the ten largest hold 1.5% to 2%. This clonotype was seen repeatedly, ten times or more. What it binds is not known. V lost 0 bases and J 7 bases, leaving 13 bases between the germline ends. Germline CDR1 and CDR2: SGHTA and FQGNSA. This CDR3 has 15 amino acids. The TCR originated in a human donor in good health (CMV status not recorded). Some clones in this sample may be carry-over from other donors' samples. Sequencing was performed on PBMCs. This sequence joins TRBV7-2 and TRBJ1-5; D possibly corresponds to TRBD1 (6 bases). The CDR3 DNA sequence: TGTGCCAGCAGCTTAGCGACAGGATCTAGGCAGCCCCAGCATTTT. It specifies CASSLATGSRQPQHF.